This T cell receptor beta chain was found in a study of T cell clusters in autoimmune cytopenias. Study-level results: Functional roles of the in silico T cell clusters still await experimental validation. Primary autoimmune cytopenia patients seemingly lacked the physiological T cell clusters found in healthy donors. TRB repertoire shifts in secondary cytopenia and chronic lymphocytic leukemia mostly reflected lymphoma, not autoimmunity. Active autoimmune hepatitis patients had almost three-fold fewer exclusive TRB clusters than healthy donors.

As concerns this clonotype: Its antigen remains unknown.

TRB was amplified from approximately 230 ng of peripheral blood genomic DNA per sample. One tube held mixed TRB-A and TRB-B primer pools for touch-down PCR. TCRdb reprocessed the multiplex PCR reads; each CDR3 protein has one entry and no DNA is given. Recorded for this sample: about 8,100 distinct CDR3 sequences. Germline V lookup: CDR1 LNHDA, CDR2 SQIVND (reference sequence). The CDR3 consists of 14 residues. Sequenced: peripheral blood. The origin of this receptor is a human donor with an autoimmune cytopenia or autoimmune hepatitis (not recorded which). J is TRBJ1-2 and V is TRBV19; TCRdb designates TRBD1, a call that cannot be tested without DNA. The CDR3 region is CASSPQGAIYGYTF. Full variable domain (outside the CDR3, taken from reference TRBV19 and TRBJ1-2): DGGITQSPKYLFRKEGQNVTLSCEQNLNHDAMYWYRQDPGQGLRLIYYSQIVNDFQKGDIAEGYSVSREKKESFPLTVTSAQKNPTAFYLCASSPQGAIYGYTFGSGTRLTVV.